Below, 22 T cell receptor beta chains from the same sample are listed, as sequenced in a study of blood T cell repertoires in COVID-19. Only in-frame clones appear in the TCRdb table, and some are missing; sequencing was by immunoSEQ multiplex PCR. The sample includes 100,000 or so clones, almost 80% of them seen just once. Sequenced material: peripheral blood. The receptors were gathered from a man between 60 and 75 years old with active or convalescent COVID-19.

As for this clone: Distinct nucleotide sequences in the sample also encode this CDR3. J is TRBJ2-3 and V is TRBV5-4, with 12 bases aligning to TRBD2. The CDR3 totals 15 residues. CDR1 is SGHNT and CDR2 is YYREEE in the germline V gene (reference sequence). V shed 3 bases and J 3 bases; nucleotides not matched to a gene: 2. CDR3 sequence reads: CASSSGLAGTDTQYF. CDR3 bases: TGTGCCAGCAGCTCAGGACTAGCGGGGACAGATACGCAGTATTTT.

In nucleotides, the CDR3 is TGCGCCAGCAGCCAAGCCAGCGGGAGCTACAATGAGCAGTTCTTC. This sequence encodes CASSQASGSYNEQFF. This chain uses TRBV4-3 with TRBJ2-1; 8 nucleotides match TRBD2. Germline values: CDR1 LGHNA, CDR2 YSLEER. This CDR3 spans 15 amino acids. Trimming at V came to 1 base and at J to 3 bases, leaving 2 bases not matched to a gene.

J is TRBJ2-5 and V is TRBV19; 11 bases fit TRBD2. CDR1 and CDR2 (germline): LNHDA, SQIVND (reference sequence). Trimming cost V 6 bases and J 3 bases; bases outside gene matches: 6. The CDR3 has 15 amino acids. The CDR3 sequence is CASSPATSGKETQYF. CDR3 nucleotides: TGTGCCAGTAGCCCGGCGACTAGCGGGAAAGAGACCCAGTACTTC.

There are a few counts of this clone. The CDR3 coding sequence is TGTGCCAGCAGTGACTCGAAGACAGACGAGCAGTACGTC. Translating it yields CASSDSKTDEQYV. This chain links TRBV6-4 with TRBJ2-7, with D tentatively TRBD1 (5 bases). The V gene's germline CDR1 is MRHNA and CDR2 SNTAGT. Trimming removed 0 bases from V and 5 bases from J, with 8 bases in between. The CDR3 totals 13 residues.

The chain uses TRBV11-3 and TRBJ2-2; 8 nucleotides align to TRBD1. V lost 5 bases, J lost 4 bases, and 3 bases stayed unmatched. CDR1 and CDR2 from the germline V gene are SGHNT and YENEEA. The CDR3 has 14 amino acids. The CDR3 DNA reads as TGTGCCAGCAGCCCCGGGACAGGCACCGGGGAGCTGTTTTTT. It yields the protein CASSPGTGTGELFF.

This clone appeared a few times. This chain joins TRBV21-1 and TRBJ2-7; no DNA check was done on the table's D call, TRBD1. TRBV21-1 is classified as a pseudogene. CDR3 size: 14 residues. CDR3: CASSKEGTEGKQYV. The CDR3 DNA reads as TGTGCCAGCAGCAAAGAAGGGACAGAGGGAAAGCAGTACGTC.

The chain combines TRBV30 with TRBJ2-7; weak D call: TRBD1 (6 bases). Between the trimmed V and J ends, which lost 1 base and 0 bases, there was a span of 13 bases. Germline CDR1 and CDR2: GTSNPN and SVGIG (reference sequence). The CDR3 has 15 residues. The CDR3 DNA is TGTGCCTGGAGTGACTGGTCGACAGGCTCCTACGAGCAGTACTTC. It codes for CAWSDWSTGSYEQYF.

This chain joins TRBV3-1 (or the pseudogene TRBV3-2) and TRBJ1-2, with 7 bases that match TRBD1. Germline lookup yields CDR1 LGHDT and CDR2 YNNKEL (reference sequence). The CDR3 spans 15 residues. Trimming cost V 4 bases and J 2 bases; bases outside gene matches: 7. The CDR3 DNA sequence: TGTGCCAGCAGCCCGACAGGGAACCCCAACTATGGCTACACCTTC. Translated: CASSPTGNPNYGYTF.

The chain is built from TRBV7-8 and TRBJ2-1; 14 bases match TRBD2. This CDR3 spans 16 amino acids. The V gene's germline CDR1 is SGHVS and CDR2 FQNEAQ. The junction had 8 bases not matched to a gene; V was cut back by 5 bases and J by 8 bases. The DNA of the CDR3 is TGTGCCAGCAGCACAGGGACTAGCGGGAGCATAGATGAGCAGTTCTTC. Translating it yields CASSTGTSGSIDEQFF.

This chain joins TRBV20-1 and TRBJ1-5, with 7 bases aligning to TRBD1. From germline, CDR1 is DFQATT and CDR2 SNEGSKA (reference sequence). The V segment lost 3 bases and the J segment 3 bases; nucleotides outside the gene matches: 8. The CDR3 is made up of 15 amino acids. The chain's CDR3 is CSASLGGQVNQPQHF. CDR3 nucleotides: TGCAGTGCTAGTTTGGGTGGACAGGTCAATCAGCCCCAGCATTTT.

This sequence joins TRBV6-2 or TRBV6-3 and TRBJ2-2; D gene uncertain. V was cut by 5 bases and J by 6 bases, with 10 bases left in between. Germline assignment: CDR1 MNHEY and CDR2 SVGEGT. The CDR3 runs 13 residues. CDR3 nucleotide sequence: TGTGCCAGCAGTCAACGTAGCCCCGGGGAGCTGTTTTTT. Amino acid sequence: CASSQRSPGELFF.

The chain couples TRBV25-1 to TRBJ1-4; TRBD1 is a possible D gene (5 bases). The CDR3 spans 18 residues. The V gene's germline CDR1 is MGHDK and CDR2 SYGVNS. V lost 1 base and J lost 0, with 15 bases in between. DNA of the CDR3: TGTGCCAGCAGTGAATCGCGGGGCATCTCGTCAACTAATGAAAAACTGTTTTTT. It translates to CASSESRGISSTNEKLFF.

The chain is built from TRBV27 and TRBJ2-3; 9 positions agree with TRBD2. Germline V gene lookup returns CDR1 MNHEY and CDR2 SMNVEV (reference sequence). The CDR3 loop spans 16 amino acids. V gave up 2 bases and J gave up 3 bases; unmatched junction bases: 6. Written as DNA, the CDR3 is TGTGCCAGCAGTTTAATGACGGGACTAGCAACAGATACGCAGTATTTT. This encodes CASSLMTGLATDTQYF.

J is TRBJ2-3 and V is TRBV7-2, with 8 nucleotides matching TRBD2. The CDR3 runs to 16 residues. Germline V gene sequence: CDR1 SGHTA, CDR2 FQGNSA. The V segment lost 2 bases and the J segment 5 bases; nucleotides outside the gene matches: 9. In DNA form, the CDR3 reads TGTGCCAGCAGCTTAACTAGCGGTTTGGGGGGAGATACGCAGTATTTT. This encodes CASSLTSGLGGDTQYF.

This clone was recorded many times. The chain carries TRBV18 and TRBJ2-1, with 8 bases that match TRBD1. This CDR3 has 15 amino acids. The ends lost 3 bases at V and 8 bases at J; junction bases unmatched: 9. The germline gives CDR1 KGHSH, CDR2 LQKENI. The CDR3 DNA sequence: TGTGCCAGCTCACCCGGACAGGGTAGGGTGGATGAGCAGTTCTTC. This encodes CASSPGQGRVDEQFF.

The sample holds one count of this clone. J is TRBJ2-3 and V is TRBV27; D may be TRBD1 (6 bases). Germline values: CDR1 MNHEY, CDR2 SMNVEV (reference sequence). CDR3 length: 17 amino acids. V dropped 4 bases and J dropped 0 bases, with 17 bases sitting between them. In DNA form, the CDR3 reads TGTGCCAGCAGTTGGCGTGGGGGCCCAGTTAGCACAGATACGCAGTATTTT. Protein sequence: CASSWRGGPVSTDTQYF.

This clone was found once. The chain has TRBV27 and TRBJ2-3; a weak D match, TRBD1 (6 bases). The V end was cut by 4 bases, the J end by 2 bases, with 13 bases between. Germline V gene data show CDR1 as MNHEY and CDR2 as SMNVEV (reference sequence). The CDR3 is 15 residues long. CDR3 nucleotide sequence: TGTGCCAGCAGTTCCGGGACATTCTTCACAGATACGCAGTATTTT. Its protein product is CASSSGTFFTDTQYF.

This clone was found once. The J gene is TRBJ2-3, the V gene TRBV10-3; 7 bases align to TRBD2. The V and J ends lost 10 bases and 5 bases, in that order; junction bases with no gene match: 15. The CDR3 loop spans 15 amino acids. CDR1 is ENHRY and CDR2 is SYGVKD in the germline V gene. CDR3 nucleotide sequence: TGTGCCACTCTTGGGGAGGGCCATTCAGAAGATACGCAGTATTTT. Its translation is CATLGEGHSEDTQYF.

The J gene is TRBJ1-4, the V gene TRBV19, with a tentative D call TRBD1 (6 bases). This CDR3 has 16 residues. Trimming took off 1 base at V and 5 bases at J, with 14 bases between the two ends. Germline CDR1 LNHDA, CDR2 SQIVND (reference sequence). This chain's CDR3 is CASSIAAGQTNEKLFF. In DNA, the CDR3 is TGTGCCAGTAGTATAGCCGCCGGACAGACGAATGAAAAACTGTTTTTT.

The rearrangement uses TRBV7-9 and TRBJ1-2; 10 bases line up with TRBD1. V lost 1 base, J lost 7 bases, and 6 bases stayed unmatched. Germline values: CDR1 SEHNR, CDR2 FQNEAQ (reference sequence). The CDR3 runs to 15 residues. This CDR3 reads CASSLGDRGPAGYTF. For the CDR3, the DNA is TGTGCCAGCAGCTTAGGGGACAGGGGCCCCGCTGGCTACACCTTC.

The rearrangement uses TRBV7-9 and TRBJ2-3; 10 nucleotides agree with TRBD1. This CDR3 has 16 residues. CDR1 is SEHNR and CDR2 is FQNEAQ in the germline V gene (reference sequence). V shed 5 bases, J shed 7 bases, and the junction held 12 bases outside the gene matches. CDR3 sequence (DNA): TGTGCCAGCAGCCCCCAGGACAGGGGGAGTAGAAATACGCAGTATTTT. It is translated as CASSPQDRGSRNTQYF.

V usage is TRBV5-1 and J usage is TRBJ1-2; 9 bases map to TRBD1. Germline V lookup: CDR1 SGHRS, CDR2 YFSETQ. The CDR3 has 19 amino acids. V lost 3 bases, J lost 5 bases, and 20 bases stayed unmatched. The CDR3 loop reads CASSSEVFASGTGKYGYTF. CDR3 DNA sequence: TGCGCCAGCAGCTCCGAGGTTTTCGCGTCCGGGACAGGGAAATATGGCTACACCTTC.